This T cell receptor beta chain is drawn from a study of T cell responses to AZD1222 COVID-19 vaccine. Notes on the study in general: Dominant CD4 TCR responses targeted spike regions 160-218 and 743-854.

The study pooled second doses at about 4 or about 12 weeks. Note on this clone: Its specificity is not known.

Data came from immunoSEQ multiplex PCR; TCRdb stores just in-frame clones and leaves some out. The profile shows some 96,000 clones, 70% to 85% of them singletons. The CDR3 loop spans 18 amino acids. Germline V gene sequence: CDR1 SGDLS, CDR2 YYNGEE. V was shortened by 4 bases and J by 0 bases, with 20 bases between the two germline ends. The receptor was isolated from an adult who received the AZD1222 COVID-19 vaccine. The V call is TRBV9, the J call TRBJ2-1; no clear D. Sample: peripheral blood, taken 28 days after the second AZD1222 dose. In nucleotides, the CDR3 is TGTGCCAGCAGCCCTCGGTCTAGAGGTGTAAGCTCCTACAATGAGCAGTTCTTC. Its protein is CASSPRSRGVSSYNEQFF.